A single sample is the source of the 32 T cell receptor beta chains below, sequenced in a study of T-cell memory formation after mild COVID-19. TCRdb reprocessed the 5' RACE reads with MiXCR, giving one entry per CDR3 protein. The sample lists 580,000 or so distinct CDR3 sequences, about 18% occurring once. Sequencing was performed on PBMCs or a T cell subset sorted from them (not recorded which). The source of these receptors is an adult woman who had mild COVID-19 (a few samples of this study predate the infection). Cell type and time point are not known.

The genes are TRBV19 and TRBJ1-1; D is unclear. Per the germline V gene, CDR1 is LNHDA and CDR2 is SQIVND (reference sequence). The CDR3 spans 10 residues. The V end was cut by 2 bases, the J end by 8 bases, with 3 bases between. CDR3 sequence reads: CASSIWEAFF. Here the CDR3 DNA reads TGTGCCAGTAGTATATGGGAAGCTTTCTTT.

The rearrangement uses TRBV4-1 and TRBJ2-3; 7 positions agree with TRBD2. Per the germline V gene, CDR1 is MGHRA and CDR2 is YSYEKL. The CDR3 covers 18 residues. After removal of 4 bases from V and 1 base from J, the junction contained 14 bases not matched to a gene. The CDR3 reads CASSRILGGAGRTDTQYF. The CDR3 nucleotides read TGCGCCAGCAGCCGGATTCTGGGGGGAGCGGGGCGCACAGATACGCAGTATTTT.

The table lists this clonotype with many counts. This chain uses TRBV10-3 with TRBJ1-1; a possible D gene is TRBD1 (5 bases). Trimming pared 11 bases from V and 5 bases from J, leaving 12 bases between. Per germline, CDR1 ENHRY and CDR2 SYGVKD. The CDR3 sequence is 11 residues long. The CDR3 protein is CASSGRTEAFF. In nucleotides, the CDR3 is TGTGCCTCCTCAGGGAGAACTGAAGCTTTCTTT.

This clonotype was seen a handful of times. The chain employs TRBV20-1 and TRBJ2-7, with a tentative D call TRBD2 (5 bases). Trimming left V 6 bases short and J 0 bases short, with 18 bases between. The CDR3 sequence is 15 residues long. Germline loops: CDR1 DFQATT, CDR2 SNEGSKA (reference sequence). The CDR3 protein is CSATKAGRSSYEQYF. The CDR3 region has the DNA TGCAGTGCCACCAAGGCGGGTAGGAGCTCCTACGAGCAGTACTTC.

This chain connects TRBV7-2 to TRBJ2-1, with 8 nucleotides matching TRBD1. The V and J ends lost 1 base and 4 bases, in that order; junction bases with no gene match: 6. The CDR3 contains 16 residues. Germline V gene sequence: CDR1 SGHTA, CDR2 FQGNSA. The chain's CDR3 is CASSLVSGGSYNEQFF. The CDR3 bases are TGTGCCAGCAGCTTAGTTTCAGGGGGCTCGTACAATGAGCAGTTCTTC.

This clonotype was observed a few times. The chain is built from TRBV25-1 and TRBJ2-5, with a tentative D call TRBD2 (6 bases). V lost 2 bases to trimming and J lost 3 bases, with 7 bases between them. Germline V gene sequence: CDR1 MGHDK, CDR2 SYGVNS. The CDR3 sequence is 13 residues long. The CDR3 loop is CASSERLEETQYF. CDR3 nucleotide sequence: TGTGCCAGCAGTGAAAGACTAGAAGAGACCCAGTACTTC.

This clonotype was seen a handful of times. The V call is TRBV5-1, the J call TRBJ2-7; D unclear. Trimming cost V 7 bases and J 6 bases, with 14 bases left between them. This CDR3 has 12 residues. CDR1 and CDR2 (germline): SGHRS, YFSETQ. CDR3 coding DNA: TGCGCCAGCCACGACGGGTACGGCGAGCAGTACTTC. Protein sequence: CASHDGYGEQYF. The full variable domain, completed using reference TRBV5-1 and TRBJ2-7, is KAGVTQTPRYLIKTRGQQVTLSCSPISGHRSVSWYQQTPGQGLQFLFEYFSETQRNKGNFPGRFSGRQFSNSRSEMNVSTLELGDSALYLCASHDGYGEQYFGPGTRLTVT.

This clonotype was detected a few times. The chain couples TRBV4-2 to TRBJ2-2; 8 nucleotides match TRBD1. Germline CDR1 and CDR2: LGHNA and YNFKEQ. The CDR3 covers 18 residues. V was pared by 4 bases and J by 2 bases, with 12 bases of the junction left unmatched. The CDR3 spells CASSLSYRTGINTGELFF. The CDR3, as DNA: TGTGCCAGCAGCCTAAGCTACCGGACAGGGATTAACACCGGGGAGCTGTTTTTT.

V gene TRBV4-2 combines with J gene TRBJ2-7, with 9 bases fitting TRBD2. After removal of 0 bases from V and 2 bases from J, the junction contained 2 bases not matched to a gene. Germline V gene lookup returns CDR1 LGHNA and CDR2 YNFKEQ. The CDR3 has 15 amino acids. CDR3 in amino acids: CASSQDAGGPYEQYF. Written as DNA, the CDR3 is TGTGCCAGCAGCCAAGACGCGGGAGGGCCCTACGAGCAGTACTTC.

V and J are TRBV20-1 and TRBJ2-4, with 7 bases lining up with TRBD1. CDR1 and CDR2 from the germline V gene are DFQATT and SNEGSKA (reference sequence). The V and J ends lost 0 bases and 0 bases, in that order; junction bases with no gene match: 14. There are 19 residues in the CDR3. In DNA, the CDR3 is TGCAGTGCTAGAGACAAACCCGGGACAGCCAAAATAGCCAAAAACATTCAGTACTTC. Translating it yields CSARDKPGTAKIAKNIQYF.

The chain carries TRBV10-3 and TRBJ2-6, with D perhaps TRBD1 (6 bases). CDR1 and CDR2 from the germline V gene are ENHRY and SYGVKD. The CDR3 sequence is 19 residues long. V lost 5 bases, J lost 0 bases, and 20 bases lay in between. CDR3 DNA: TGTGCCATCAGTAAGACCGGGACAACTACCAACTCTGGGGCCAACGTCCTGACTTTC. Its protein is CAISKTGTTTNSGANVLTF.

This clonotype came up a few times. The genes are TRBV20-1 and TRBJ1-1, with a possible D match to TRBD1 (5 bases). The germline CDR1 and CDR2 sequences are DFQATT and SNEGSKA (reference sequence). Trimming shortened V by 8 bases and J by 5 bases, and 21 bases separated the two germline ends. The CDR3 has 14 residues. CDR3 in amino acids: CSSYDVGEGTEAFF. CDR3 in DNA: TGCAGTTCGTACGATGTGGGCGAGGGGACTGAAGCTTTCTTT.

The chain employs TRBV4-1 and TRBJ2-1; 9 bases are shared with TRBD1. The germline V gene has CDR1 MGHRA and CDR2 YSYEKL. The J segment lost 5 bases and the V segment lost 4 bases, leaving 6 bases of the junction unmatched. The CDR3 covers 15 residues. CDR3 sequence: CASSPLGQGDNEQFF. The CDR3 DNA is TGCGCCAGCAGCCCGTTGGGACAGGGCGACAATGAGCAGTTCTTC.

The chain couples TRBV18 to TRBJ2-1; TRBD2 agrees at 7 bases. After removal of 0 bases from V and 7 bases from J, the junction contained 6 bases not matched to a gene. Looked up from germline, CDR1 is KGHSH and CDR2 is LQKENI. The CDR3 covers 15 residues. CDR3 bases: TGTGCCAGCTCACCACCCCGGACTAGTATGAATGAGCAGTTCTTC. Translating gives CASSPPRTSMNEQFF.

The chain uses TRBV3-1 and TRBJ1-1; D remains ambiguous. Trimming stripped 1 base from V and 1 base from J, with 10 bases between. The CDR3 totals 15 residues. Germline loops: CDR1 LGHDT, CDR2 YNNKEL (reference sequence). The CDR3 DNA follows: TGTGCCAGCAGCCAAGTAGGTCCCCGGAACACTGAAGCTTTCTTT. It specifies CASSQVGPRNTEAFF.

The chain combines TRBV20-1 with TRBJ1-1, with D hard to call. The CDR3 loop spans 11 amino acids. Between the trimmed V and J ends, which lost 5 bases and 3 bases, there was a span of 7 bases. Germline V CDR1 and CDR2: DFQATT, SNEGSKA (reference sequence). The CDR3 spells CSAVPYTEAFF. The CDR3 bases are TGCAGTGCTGTCCCTTACACTGAAGCTTTCTTT.

This clonotype was seen a handful of times. This chain links TRBV7-9 with TRBJ1-2, with 8 bases aligning to TRBD1. Germline V gene data show CDR1 as SEHNR and CDR2 as FQNEAQ (reference sequence). This CDR3 is built from 13 residues. With V trimmed by 5 bases and J by 5 bases, 4 bases remained unmatched. CDR3 sequence reads: CASSITGGYGYTF. The CDR3, as DNA: TGTGCCAGCAGCATCACAGGGGGGTATGGCTACACCTTC.

This clonotype was counted a few times. V is TRBV15 and J is TRBJ2-7; 12 bases align to TRBD1. Per germline, CDR1 LNHNV and CDR2 YYDKDF (reference sequence). The length of the CDR3 is 15 residues. The junction had 6 bases not matched to a gene; V was cut back by 5 bases and J by 4 bases. The CDR3 DNA reads TGTGCCACCAGCCCGCCGGGACAGGGGGCTTACGAGCAGTACTTC. It codes for CATSPPGQGAYEQYF.

The V and J genes are TRBV11-2 and TRBJ2-3, with TRBD1 identical over 7 bases. There are 16 residues in the CDR3. Trimming took 5 bases from V and 2 from J; bases not matched to a gene: 10. Germline CDR1 reads SGHAT; CDR2 reads FQNNGV. The CDR3 here is CASSPPRTGVTDTQYF. CDR3 coding DNA: TGTGCCAGCAGCCCTCCGCGGACAGGTGTCACAGATACGCAGTATTTT.

The gene calls are TRBV3-1 and TRBJ2-3; 13 bases agree with TRBD2. Germline V CDR1 and CDR2: LGHDT, YNNKEL (reference sequence). This CDR3 is built from 14 residues. The V and J ends lost 9 bases and 4 bases, in that order; junction bases with no gene match: 4. In nucleotides, the CDR3 is TGTGCCAGTCGGACTAGCGGGGGATCAGATACGCAGTATTTT. It specifies CASRTSGGSDTQYF.

This clonotype was recorded a few times. The chain joins TRBV5-1 to TRBJ2-1; 9 positions match TRBD2. The CDR3 spans 15 residues. The germline CDR1 and CDR2 sequences are SGHRS and YFSETQ. With V trimmed by 4 bases and J by 3 bases, 5 bases remained unmatched. CDR3 sequence (DNA): TGCGCCAGCAGCCTGGCGGGGGGGTTCTACAATGAGCAGTTCTTC. Protein: CASSLAGGFYNEQFF.

The chain employs TRBV15 and TRBJ2-1; possible D gene TRBD2, 5 bases. Trimming left V 5 bases short and J 1 base short, with 12 bases between. Germline V lookup: CDR1 LNHNV, CDR2 YYDKDF (reference sequence). CDR3 length equals 15 residues. The CDR3 loop reads CATSRPRVSYNEQFF. The DNA of the CDR3 is TGTGCCACCAGCCGCCCGAGGGTATCCTACAATGAGCAGTTCTTC.

The chain combines TRBV2 with TRBJ1-5; no reliable D call. The V end lost 8 bases, the J end lost 7 bases, and 12 bases lay between the germline ends. Germline V gene sequence: CDR1 SNHLY, CDR2 FYNNEI. This CDR3 region has 12 residues. The CDR3 region is CASAGSRQPQHF. Written as DNA, the CDR3 is TGTGCCAGCGCCGGGTCTAGACAGCCCCAGCATTTT.

This clonotype was seen a handful of times. V is TRBV24-1 and J is TRBJ2-2; perhaps TRBD2 as D (6 bases). The germline V gene encodes CDR1 KGHDR and CDR2 SFDVKD. The ends were cut back, 6 bases at V and 4 bases at J, with 11 bases in the middle. The CDR3 is 14 amino acids. The CDR3 is CATSTGRRTGELFF. DNA of the CDR3: TGTGCCACCAGTACCGGGAGACGCACCGGGGAGCTGTTTTTT.

This clonotype was seen more than once but under ten times. The genes are TRBV20-1 and TRBJ2-1; D possibly corresponds to TRBD2 (5 bases). The germline CDR1 and CDR2 sequences are DFQATT and SNEGSKA (reference sequence). Trimming took off 6 bases at V and 1 base at J, with 16 bases between the two ends. The CDR3 runs to 15 residues. CDR3 nucleotide sequence: TGCAGTGCCACCCCGGGCGGGTCTTCCTACAATGAGCAGTTCTTC. Encoded protein: CSATPGGSSYNEQFF.

This sequence joins TRBV5-1 and TRBJ1-2; tentatively, D is TRBD1 (6 bases). CDR1 SGHRS and CDR2 YFSETQ come from the germline V gene. The CDR3 is 12 residues long. V lost 3 bases to trimming and J lost 6 bases, with 9 bases between them. Written as DNA, the CDR3 is TGCGCCAGCAGCTCCAACAGGGATGGCTACACCTTC. This gives the protein CASSSNRDGYTF.

This clonotype appeared a few times. The chain carries TRBV7-2 and TRBJ2-1; 14 nucleotides match TRBD2. The J segment lost 9 bases and the V segment lost 5 bases, leaving 6 bases of the junction unmatched. There are 15 residues in the CDR3. In germline, CDR1 is SGHTA, CDR2 FQGNSA. CDR3 bases: TGTGCCAGCAGCATGGGACTAGCGGGAGCAGGTGAGCAGTTCTTC. Translated, it gives CASSMGLAGAGEQFF.

This clonotype was recorded a few times. The chain is built from TRBV12-3 or TRBV12-4 and TRBJ2-5; TRBD2 aligns across 9 bases. The J segment lost 5 bases and the V segment lost 7 bases, leaving 8 bases of the junction unmatched. The CDR3 consists of 14 residues. Here the CDR3 DNA reads TGTGCCAGCACTTTGGGACTAGCTGGCGAGACCCAGTACTTC. It codes for CASTLGLAGETQYF.

This sequence joins TRBV4-3 and TRBJ1-1, with TRBD1 matching over 9 bases. With 3 bases clipped from V and 5 bases from J, the junction kept 7 bases outside the gene matches. Germline CDR1 LGHNA, CDR2 YSLEER. There are 15 residues in the CDR3. The CDR3 coding sequence is TGCGCCAGCAGCCAGGAACAGGGGGCTGGGACTGAAGCTTTCTTT. Amino acid sequence: CASSQEQGAGTEAFF.

At least ten counts were recorded for this clonotype. The chain uses TRBV9 and TRBJ1-3; D remains ambiguous. V lost 2 bases and J 3 bases, leaving 6 bases between the germline ends. CDR1 and CDR2 from the germline V gene are SGDLS and YYNGEE. CDR3 length: 13 residues. CDR3 sequence reads: CASSVTDGNTIYF. The CDR3, as DNA: TGTGCCAGCAGCGTGACTGATGGAAACACCATATATTTT. Drawing the rest from reference TRBV9 and TRBJ1-3, the complete variable domain is DSGVTQTPKHLITATGQRVTLRCSPRSGDLSVYWYQQSLDQGLQFLIQYYNGEERAKGNILERFSAQQFPDLHSELNLSSLELGDSALYFCASSVTDGNTIYFGEGSWLTVV.

The chain combines TRBV5-1 with TRBJ2-1; no firm D call. This CDR3 has 14 residues. V lost 2 bases to trimming and J lost 5 bases, with 11 bases between them. Germline CDR1 is SGHRS and CDR2 is YFSETQ. CDR3 sequence (DNA): TGCGCCAGCAGCTTTGTGGCTAATAACAATGAGCAGTTCTTC. Amino acids: CASSFVANNNEQFF.

The chain couples TRBV12-3 or TRBV12-4 to TRBJ1-2, with D unclear. Trimming cost V 3 bases and J 0 bases, with 20 bases left between them. The CDR3 extends over 18 amino acids. The chain's CDR3 is CASSFAPLGRPSNYGYTF. The CDR3 bases are TGTGCCAGCAGTTTCGCCCCACTCGGACGGCCTTCTAACTATGGCTACACCTTC.